These T cell receptor beta chains were read from a single sample in a study of T cells in Graves' hyperthyroidism and ophthalmopathy. TCRdb reprocessed the multiplex PCR reads with MiXCR, giving one entry per CDR3 protein. The sample holds about 350,000 distinct CDR3 sequences, 15% to 20% seen once. The specimen sequenced was blood. The receptors stem from a middle-aged woman with Graves' ophthalmopathy. Each CDR3 is given with its conserved first and last residue. Not every row has a clone size; where given, it reads once, few, many or a size class.

>TRBJ2-7|few|TRBV5-1
CASSFGQGEDEQYF
>TRBJ1-2|many|TRBV2
CASSSGGNYGYTF
>TRBJ2-2|many|TRBV13
CASSLAPRNTGELFF
>TRBJ2-7|few|TRBV7-9
CASSPESSYEQYF
>TRBJ2-7|NA|TRBV28
CASRPQLGQNYEQYF
>TRBJ2-5|many|TRBV19
CASSPRLNSQETQYF
>TRBJ1-6|many|TRBV27
CASSPGQMYNSPLHF
>TRBJ2-5|many|TRBV5-4
CASSPRKREEETQYF
>TRBJ2-7|many|TRBV3-1
CASSQGSGGSYEQYF
>TRBJ1-1|many|TRBV6-2/TRBV6-3
CASSSDRDLMNTEAFF
>TRBJ2-6|NA|TRBV3-1
CASSRGQGGSGANVLTF
>TRBJ1-5|many|TRBV19
CASSMGVRQPQHF
>TRBJ2-4|many|TRBV27
CASSLSISGGENIQYF
>TRBJ1-1|many|TRBV20-1
CSAREGGNTEAFF
>TRBJ2-5|few|TRBV11-2
CASSPPRLAGGETQYF
>TRBJ1-1|many|TRBV5-8
CASSSVQSTEAFF